These 10 T cell receptor beta chains originate from one sample sequenced in a study of T cell repertoires in cytomegalovirus infection. TCRdb redid the calling of the reads with MiXCR, one entry per CDR3 protein. Of approximately 170,000 distinct CDR3 sequences listed, over 13% are singletons. The sequencing sample was made of PBMCs. These receptors all stem from a human donor in good health (CMV status not recorded). Some clones in this sample may be carry-over from other donors' samples.

This clonotype has a count of ten or more. CDR3 nucleotide sequence: TGTGCCAGCAGCTTTGATCGGGGCGCGGACACTGAAGCTTTCTTT. This sequence encodes CASSFDRGADTEAFF. The chain links TRBV7-9 to TRBJ1-1; maybe TRBD1 (5 bases). The germline V and J ends were trimmed by 3 bases and 3 bases, with 14 bases remaining between them. Per germline, CDR1 SEHNR and CDR2 FQNEAQ (reference sequence). This CDR3 is built from 15 residues.

The CDR3 loop reads CSARWELETQYF. The CDR3, as DNA: TGCAGTGCTAGGTGGGAGTTGGAGACCCAGTACTTC. The V and J genes are TRBV20-1 and TRBJ2-5, with a tentative D call TRBD2 (5 bases). Trimming pared 3 bases from V and 5 bases from J, leaving 10 bases between. Germline CDR1 reads DFQATT; CDR2 reads SNEGSKA (reference sequence). This CDR3 is built from 12 residues.

There are a few counts of this clonotype. The chain links TRBV6-1 to TRBJ1-1; D remains ambiguous. The V gene lost 5 bases and the J gene lost 4 bases, with 14 bases spanning the gap. Germline V lookup: CDR1 MNHNS, CDR2 SASEGT. CDR3 length: 14 residues. The CDR3 reads CASSPRRGATEAFF. CDR3 in DNA: TGTGCCAGCAGTCCCCGGCGGGGTGCCACTGAAGCTTTCTTT.

This chain links TRBV4-2 with TRBJ2-1; tentative D call: TRBD2 (6 bases). The CDR3 contains 15 residues. V lost 4 bases and J lost 2, with 12 bases in between. The germline V gene encodes CDR1 LGHNA and CDR2 YNFKEQ. CDR3 DNA: TGTGCCAGCAGCCCGTCCCGGGAGACCTACAATGAGCAGTTCTTC. This gives the protein CASSPSRETYNEQFF.

In its sample, this clonotype was seen a few times. The V call is TRBV14, the J call TRBJ1-1, with 8 bases that match TRBD1. V lost 7 bases and J lost 5; bases outside the gene matches: 6. The CDR3 has 13 amino acids. CDR1 is SGHDN and CDR2 is FVKESK in the germline V gene. The CDR3 DNA sequence: TGTGCCAGCAAAGGACAGGGAGGAACTGAAGCTTTCTTT. This translates into CASKGQGGTEAFF.

This clonotype was counted at least ten times. The rearrangement joins TRBV6-2 or TRBV6-3 to TRBJ1-5; maybe TRBD1 (5 bases). CDR1 is MNHEY, CDR2 SVGEGT, per germline. V was trimmed by 6 bases and J by 1 base, leaving 10 bases between them. CDR3 length equals 14 residues. CDR3 nucleotides: TGTGCCAGCAGACAGGACAACAGCAATCAGCCCCAGCATTTT. Translation: CASRQDNSNQPQHF.

This clonotype was counted only a few times. The gene calls are TRBV29-1 and TRBJ2-7; D might be TRBD1 (7 bases). Per the germline V gene, CDR1 is SQVTM and CDR2 is ANQGSEA. V was clipped by 4 bases and J by 1 base, with 11 bases between them. This CDR3 spans 13 amino acids. CDR3 coding DNA: TGCAGCGTTGCGCGGGACAGTTCCTACGAGCAGTACTTC. Translated, it gives CSVARDSSYEQYF.

The genes are TRBV5-1 and TRBJ2-7, with D maybe TRBD2 (5 bases). V was trimmed by 4 bases and J by 1 base, leaving 21 bases between them. The CDR3 spans 17 residues. CDR1 and CDR2 (germline): SGHRS, YFSETQ. CDR3: CASSLDSPNPWSYEQYF. The CDR3 DNA is TGCGCCAGCAGCCTGGACTCACCAAACCCATGGTCCTACGAGCAGTACTTC.

This clonotype was observed a handful of times. The chain is built from TRBV19 and TRBJ2-5, with D hard to call. The CDR3 runs to 14 residues. CDR1 LNHDA and CDR2 SQIVND come from the germline V gene (reference sequence). V lost 2 bases and J lost 2, with 9 bases in between. The CDR3 DNA reads TGTGCCAGTAGTATAAGGGCAGAACAAGAGACCCAGTACTTC. It yields the protein CASSIRAEQETQYF.

This clonotype appeared many times. The chain has TRBV15 and TRBJ1-2; D ambiguous. This CDR3 region has 15 residues. CDR1 and CDR2 (germline): LNHNV, YYDKDF (reference sequence). Deletions cut 2 bases from V and 6 bases from J, with 16 bases between. CDR3 sequence: CATSRRSPYGNGYTF. The CDR3 DNA reads TGTGCCACCAGCAGACGTTCTCCCTATGGCAATGGCTACACCTTC.